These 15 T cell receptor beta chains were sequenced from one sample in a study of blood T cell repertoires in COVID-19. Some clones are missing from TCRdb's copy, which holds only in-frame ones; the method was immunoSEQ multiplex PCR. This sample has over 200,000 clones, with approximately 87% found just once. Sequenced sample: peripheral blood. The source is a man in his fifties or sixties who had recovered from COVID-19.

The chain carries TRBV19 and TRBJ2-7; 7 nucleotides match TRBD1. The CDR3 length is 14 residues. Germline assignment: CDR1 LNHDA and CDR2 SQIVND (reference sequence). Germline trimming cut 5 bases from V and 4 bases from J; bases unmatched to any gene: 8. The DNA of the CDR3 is TGTGCCAGTAGTGTGGGACAGAGGAATTACGAGCAGTACTTC. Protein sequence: CASSVGQRNYEQYF.

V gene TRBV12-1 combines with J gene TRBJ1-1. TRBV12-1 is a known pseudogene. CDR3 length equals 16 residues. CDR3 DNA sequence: TGTGCCAACCACTGCAAACCTAGGAAGCTGAACACTGAAGCTTTCTTT. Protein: CANHCKPRKLNTEAFF.

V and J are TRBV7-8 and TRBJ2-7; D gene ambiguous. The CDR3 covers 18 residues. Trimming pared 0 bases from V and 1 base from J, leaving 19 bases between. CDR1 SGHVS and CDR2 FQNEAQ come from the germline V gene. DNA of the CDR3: TGTGCCAGCAGCTTAGCTTTGATTCGAGCCAGGCAATCCTACGAGCAGTACTTC. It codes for CASSLALIRARQSYEQYF.

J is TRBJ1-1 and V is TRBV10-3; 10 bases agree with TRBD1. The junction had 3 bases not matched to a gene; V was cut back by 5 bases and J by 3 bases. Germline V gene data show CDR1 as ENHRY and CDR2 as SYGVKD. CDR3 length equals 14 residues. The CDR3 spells CAISRQGAYTEAFF. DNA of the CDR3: TGTGCCATCAGTAGACAGGGGGCGTACACTGAAGCTTTCTTT.

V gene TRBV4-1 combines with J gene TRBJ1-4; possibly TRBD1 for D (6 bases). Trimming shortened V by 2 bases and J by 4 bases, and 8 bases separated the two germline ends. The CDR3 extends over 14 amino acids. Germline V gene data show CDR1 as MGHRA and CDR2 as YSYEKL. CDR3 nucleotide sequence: TGCGCCAGCAGCCAACCGGACAGTAATGAAAAACTGTTTTTT. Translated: CASSQPDSNEKLFF.

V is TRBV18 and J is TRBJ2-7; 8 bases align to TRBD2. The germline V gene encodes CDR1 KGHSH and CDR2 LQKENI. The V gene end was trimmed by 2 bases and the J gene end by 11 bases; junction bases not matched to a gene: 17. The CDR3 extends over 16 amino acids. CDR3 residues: CASSPAEAGVPKGEYF. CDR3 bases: TGTGCCAGCTCACCAGCCGAAGCGGGAGTACCTAAGGGGGAGTACTTC.

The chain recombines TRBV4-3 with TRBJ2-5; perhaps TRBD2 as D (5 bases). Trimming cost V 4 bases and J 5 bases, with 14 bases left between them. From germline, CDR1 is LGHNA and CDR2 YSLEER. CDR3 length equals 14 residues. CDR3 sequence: CASSPGRGVETQYF. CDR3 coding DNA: TGCGCCAGCAGCCCTGGACGGGGTGTGGAGACCCAGTACTTC.

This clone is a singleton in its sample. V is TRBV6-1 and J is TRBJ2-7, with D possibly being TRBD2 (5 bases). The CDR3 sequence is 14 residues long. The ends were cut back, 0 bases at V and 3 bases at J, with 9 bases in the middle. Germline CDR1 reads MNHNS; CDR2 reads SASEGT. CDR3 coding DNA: TGTGCCAGCAGTGAAGCTGTGGAGGTCTACGAGCAGTACTTC. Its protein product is CASSEAVEVYEQYF.

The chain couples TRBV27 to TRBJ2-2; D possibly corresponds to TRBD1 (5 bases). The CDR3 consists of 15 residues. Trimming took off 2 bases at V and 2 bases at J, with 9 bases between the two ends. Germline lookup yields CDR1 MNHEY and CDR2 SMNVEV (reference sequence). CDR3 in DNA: TGTGCCAGCAGTTTAAGCGACAGAAACACCGGGGAGCTGTTTTTT. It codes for CASSLSDRNTGELFF.

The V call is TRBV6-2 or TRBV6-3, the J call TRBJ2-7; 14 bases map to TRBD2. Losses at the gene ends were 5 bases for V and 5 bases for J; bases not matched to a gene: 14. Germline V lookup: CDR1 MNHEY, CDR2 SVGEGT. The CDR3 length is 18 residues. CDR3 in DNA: TGTGCCAGCAGTCCCCAGCCGGGACTAGCGGGGGACACGAACGAGCAGTACTTC. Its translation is CASSPQPGLAGDTNEQYF.

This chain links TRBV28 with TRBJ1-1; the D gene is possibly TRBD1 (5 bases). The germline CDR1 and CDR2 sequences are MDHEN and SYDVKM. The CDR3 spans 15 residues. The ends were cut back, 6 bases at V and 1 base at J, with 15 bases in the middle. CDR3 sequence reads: CASSVPGHKNTEAFF. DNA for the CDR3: TGTGCCAGCAGCGTTCCCGGACATAAGAACACTGAAGCTTTCTTT.

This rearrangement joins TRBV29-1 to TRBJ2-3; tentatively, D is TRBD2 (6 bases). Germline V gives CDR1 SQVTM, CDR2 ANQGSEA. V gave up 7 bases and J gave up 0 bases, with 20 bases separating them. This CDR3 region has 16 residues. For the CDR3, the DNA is TGCAGCGCACGGGACTCTGTCTCCCCTAGCACAGATACGCAGTATTTT. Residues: CSARDSVSPSTDTQYF.

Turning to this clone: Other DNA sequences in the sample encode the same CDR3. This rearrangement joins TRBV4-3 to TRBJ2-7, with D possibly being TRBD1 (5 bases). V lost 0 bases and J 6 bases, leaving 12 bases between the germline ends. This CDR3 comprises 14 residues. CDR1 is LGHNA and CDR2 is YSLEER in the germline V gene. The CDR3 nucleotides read TGCGCCAGCAGCCAAGATCTGCAGGGCGGCGAGCAGTACTTC. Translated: CASSQDLQGGEQYF.

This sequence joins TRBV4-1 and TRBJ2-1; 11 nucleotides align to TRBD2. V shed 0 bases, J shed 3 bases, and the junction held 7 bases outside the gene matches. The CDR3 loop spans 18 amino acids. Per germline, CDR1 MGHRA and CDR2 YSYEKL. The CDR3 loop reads CASSQDSLLAGVYNEQFF. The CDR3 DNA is TGCGCCAGCAGCCAAGACTCCCTACTAGCGGGGGTCTACAATGAGCAGTTCTTC.

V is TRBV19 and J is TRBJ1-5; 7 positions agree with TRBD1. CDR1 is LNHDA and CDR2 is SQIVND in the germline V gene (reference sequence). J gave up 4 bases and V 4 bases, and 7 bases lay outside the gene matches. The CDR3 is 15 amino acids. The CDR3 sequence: CASSSTGEWNQPQHF. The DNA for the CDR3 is TGTGCCAGTAGTAGTACAGGGGAGTGGAATCAGCCCCAGCATTTT.